These T cell receptor beta chains were read from a single sample in a study of identical twins. MiXCR, run by TCRdb on the 5' RACE reads, gives a single entry per CDR3 protein. The data hold 420,000 or so distinct CDR3 sequences, with about 18% observed a single time. Source material: naive T cells sorted from blood. Receptors were obtained from a man between 45 and 60 years old in good health. Both conserved end residues are part of each CDR3. The D gene is left open where the match is weak. Expanded clones get a size class; other rows say once, few or many, or leave the size out.

>.|TRBJ2-5|TRBD1|TRBV12-3/TRBV12-4
CASSFLPGGAETQYF
TGTGCCAGCAGTTTTCTTCCAGGGGGCGCGGAGACCCAGTACTTC
>.|TRBJ2-1|TRBD2|TRBV6-2/TRBV6-3
CASRLRGTTNNEQFF
TGTGCCAGCAGACTGAGAGGGACTACCAACAATGAGCAGTTCTTC
>few|TRBJ2-7|TRBD2|TRBV5-1
CASRQTSGVGEQYF
TGCGCCAGCCGCCAGACTAGCGGGGTGGGGGAGCAGTACTTC
>few|TRBJ1-1|TRBD1|TRBV20-1
CSARDRGRNTEAFF
TGCAGTGCTAGGGACAGGGGGAGAAACACTGAAGCTTTCTTT
>few|TRBJ1-1|TRBD1|TRBV20-1
CSARMDRVAEAFF
TGCAGTGCTAGAATGGACAGGGTGGCTGAAGCTTTCTTT
>many|TRBJ2-4|.|TRBV7-2
CASSLVGVGLGNIQYF
TGTGCCAGCAGCTTAGTGGGAGTGGGCCTGGGGAACATTCAGTACTTC
>few|TRBJ2-7|.|TRBV25-1
CASSERGWTRPHEQYF
TGTGCCAGCAGTGAAAGGGGGTGGACGAGACCCCACGAGCAGTACTTC
>many|TRBJ2-2|.|TRBV6-2/TRBV6-3
CATKNTGTFTGELFF
TGTGCCACCAAAAATACCGGGACATTTACCGGGGAGCTGTTTTTT
>.|TRBJ2-5|TRBD2|TRBV6-1
CASSLGFSGSGETQYF
TGTGCCAGCAGTCTGGGGTTTAGCGGGAGTGGGGAGACCCAGTACTTC
>few|TRBJ2-5|TRBD1|TRBV7-9
CASSSFRDRVDQETQYF
TGTGCCAGCAGCTCCTTCCGGGACAGGGTCGACCAAGAGACCCAGTACTTC
>many|TRBJ2-4|TRBD1|TRBV15
CATQTFTPGQENIQYF
TGTGCCACCCAAACCTTCACTCCGGGACAGGAAAACATTCAGTACTTC
>many|TRBJ1-1|TRBD1|TRBV6-2/TRBV6-3
CASSSSGGITEAFF
TGTGCCAGCAGTTCGTCAGGGGGGATCACTGAAGCTTTCTTT
>many|TRBJ1-1|.|TRBV5-1
CASSLDREAFF
TGCGCCAGCAGCTTGGATAGGGAAGCTTTCTTT
>few|TRBJ1-1|.|TRBV14
CASSQIRRSNTEAFF
TGTGCCAGCAGCCAAATTCGGCGGTCGAACACTGAAGCTTTCTTT
>many|TRBJ2-7|TRBD2|TRBV5-1
CASSFMLAGGYSYEQYF
TGCGCCAGCAGCTTCATGCTAGCGGGAGGCTACTCCTACGAGCAGTACTTC
>few|TRBJ2-5|TRBD2|TRBV20-1
CSASLTSGQETQYF
TGCAGTGCTAGCCTGACTAGCGGTCAAGAGACCCAGTACTTC
>once|TRBJ2-2|TRBD2|TRBV12-5
CASGSMAGGYTGELFF
TGTGCTAGTGGTTCAATGGCGGGAGGTTACACCGGGGAGCTGTTTTTT
>.|TRBJ2-7|.|TRBV7-2
CASSAFNGNTYEQYF
TGTGCCAGCAGCGCCTTCAATGGCAACACCTACGAGCAGTACTTC
>.|TRBJ1-5|.|TRBV20-1
CSASREGGNQPQHF
TGCAGTGCTAGCAGGGAAGGGGGCAATCAGCCCCAGCATTTT
>few|TRBJ2-3|.|TRBV14
CASSQGRRRSTDTQYF
TGTGCCAGCAGCCAAGGAAGGCGTAGAAGCACAGATACGCAGTATTTT
>many|TRBJ2-1|TRBD2|TRBV20-1
CSAALAGGPYNEQFF
TGCAGTGCTGCTCTAGCGGGGGGGCCCTACAATGAGCAGTTCTTC
>many|TRBJ1-2|.|TRBV5-5
CASSLQTGSGNYGYTF
TGTGCCAGCAGCTTACAAACAGGGTCCGGGAACTATGGCTACACCTTC
>few|TRBJ1-5|.|TRBV7-2
CASSSLAGPGQPQHF
TGTGCCAGCAGCTCCCTTGCGGGGCCGGGGCAGCCCCAGCATTTT
>.|TRBJ1-1|.|TRBV21-1
CASKGQLNTEAFF
TGTGCCAGCAAAGGGCAGCTGAACACTGAAGCTTTCTTT
>.|TRBJ1-1|.|TRBV28
CASRKTGINTEAFF
TGTGCCAGCAGGAAGACGGGTATTAACACTGAAGCTTTCTTT
>.|TRBJ2-7|TRBD1|TRBV7-8
CASSPVTGGRHEQYF
TGTGCCAGCAGCCCAGTGACAGGGGGCCGCCACGAGCAGTACTTC